This T cell receptor (beta chain) originates from a study of T-cell memory formation after mild COVID-19. General observations from the study: Among clones contracting day 15 to 85, CD4/CD8 was balanced, whereas later expanders leaned CD4+. Pre-infection memory contained some responding clones, which suggested that cross-reactive memory had joined. The CD4+ clones that contracted clustered mainly within CM and EM, and the CD8+ clones concentrated in EMRA.

CDR1 LNHNV and CDR2 YYDKDF come from the germline V gene (reference sequence). This CDR3 comprises 13 residues. Trimming removed 8 bases from V and 3 bases from J; junction bases left unmatched: 3. Concerning this clonotype itself: Its target is unknown.

TCRdb called the 5' RACE reads again in MiXCR, with one record for every CDR3 protein. The sample lists about half a million distinct CDR3 sequences; 15% to 20% were seen once. The TCR was taken from an adult woman who had mild COVID-19 (a few samples of this study predate the infection). Cell type and time point are not known. Material for sequencing was PBMCs or a T cell subset sorted from them (not recorded which). The rearrangement uses TRBV15 and TRBJ1-4; TRBD1 matches at 7 bases. The CDR3 sequence is CATWDSANEKLFF. The CDR3 DNA reads TGTGCCACCTGGGACAGCGCTAATGAAAAACTGTTTTTT.